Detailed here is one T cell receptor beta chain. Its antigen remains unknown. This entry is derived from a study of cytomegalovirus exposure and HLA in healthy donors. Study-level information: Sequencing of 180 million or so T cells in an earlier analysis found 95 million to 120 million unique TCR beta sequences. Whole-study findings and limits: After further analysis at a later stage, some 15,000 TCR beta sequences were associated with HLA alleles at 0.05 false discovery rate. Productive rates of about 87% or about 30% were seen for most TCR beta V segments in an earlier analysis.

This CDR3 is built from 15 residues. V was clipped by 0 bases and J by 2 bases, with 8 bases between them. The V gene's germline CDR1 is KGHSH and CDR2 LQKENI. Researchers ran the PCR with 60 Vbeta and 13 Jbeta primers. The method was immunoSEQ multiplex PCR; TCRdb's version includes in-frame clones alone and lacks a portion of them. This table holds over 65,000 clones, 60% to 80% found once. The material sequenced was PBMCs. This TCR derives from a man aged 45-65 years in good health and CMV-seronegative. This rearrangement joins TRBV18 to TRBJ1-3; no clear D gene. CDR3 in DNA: TGTGCCAGCTCACCACCGGGCAGAACTGGAAACACCATATATTTT. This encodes CASSPPGRTGNTIYF.